These 21 T cell receptor beta chains were sequenced from one sample in a study of regulatory T cells in long-lasting Graves disease. CDR3-region Arm-PCR and iRepertoire HTBI primers produced the TCR beta libraries. From the multiplex PCR reads, TCRdb called clonotypes with MiXCR, one entry per CDR3 protein. The sample records about 220,000 distinct CDR3 sequences, 18% being singletons. As to time point: newly diagnosed GD, antithyroid drugs for less than 3 months. Following extraction of RNA from PBMCs, that RNA was used to make the TCR library. The input for sequencing was peripheral blood mononuclear cells (PBMCs), taken at new diagnosis, from a patient treated with antithyroid drugs. The receptor source for this set is a female donor with Graves disease.

Many counts were recorded for this clonotype. The chain links TRBV29-1 to TRBJ2-7; TRBD2 might be the D (5 bases). From germline, CDR1 is SQVTM and CDR2 ANQGSEA. V lost 4 bases, J lost 3 bases, and 10 bases lay in between. The CDR3 has 12 amino acids. The CDR3 coding sequence is TGCAGCGTTGTTGCGGGCCGCTACGAGCAGTACTTC. Its translation: CSVVAGRYEQYF.

This clonotype has just a few counts. The CDR3 sequence: CASSQVGQASGRASGSNEQFF. The CDR3 coding sequence is TGTGCCAGCAGCCAAGTCGGGCAGGCTAGCGGGAGGGCCTCGGGGTCCAATGAGCAGTTCTTC. The J gene is TRBJ2-1, the V gene TRBV3-1, with 12 positions matching TRBD2. This CDR3 spans 21 amino acids. The ends lost 1 base at V and 6 bases at J; junction bases unmatched: 19. Germline V gene lookup returns CDR1 LGHDT and CDR2 YNNKEL (reference sequence).

This clonotype was seen repeatedly, ten times or more. V gene TRBV18 combines with J gene TRBJ1-1; no clear D. V was pared by 4 bases and J by 3 bases, with 6 bases between. CDR1 is KGHSH, CDR2 LQKENI, per germline. The CDR3 spans 12 residues. The CDR3 is CASSQGDTEAFF. For the CDR3, the DNA is TGTGCCAGCTCACAGGGTGACACTGAAGCTTTCTTT.

In this sample, this clonotype turned up a few times. This chain connects TRBV19 to TRBJ2-5; either TRBD1 or TRBD2 may fit D (5 bases each). V lost 6 bases and J 1 base, leaving 18 bases between the germline ends. Per the germline V gene, CDR1 is LNHDA and CDR2 is SQIVND (reference sequence). This CDR3 has 16 residues. The CDR3 DNA follows: TGTGCCAGTAGGCCTTGGTCAGGGACCTCCCAAGAGACCCAGTACTTC. Encoded protein: CASRPWSGTSQETQYF.

This clonotype was recorded at least ten times. The chain uses TRBV6-2 or TRBV6-3 and TRBJ2-1; 8 nucleotides agree with TRBD1. Trimming cost V 3 bases and J 5 bases; bases outside gene matches: 9. The CDR3 sequence is 16 residues long. Germline V gene data show CDR1 as MNHEY and CDR2 as SVGEGT. CDR3 region: CASSYRTGSSDNEQFF. The CDR3 bases are TGTGCCAGCAGTTATCGGACAGGGTCTTCTGACAATGAGCAGTTCTTC.

In regard to this clonotype: A read error is likely here: a far larger clone is one base away. The rearrangement links TRBV3-2 to TRBJ2-5; the table's D call TRBD2 went unverified against the DNA. TRBV3-2 is a pseudogene locus. This CDR3 spans 14 amino acids. The CDR3 DNA follows: TGTGCCAGCAGACCGGCAGGGCCCCAAGAGACCCAGTACTTC. Amino acids: CASRPAGPQETQYF.

This clonotype has at least ten counts. The gene calls are TRBV5-1 and TRBJ2-7, with 7 bases identical to TRBD1. Trimming took 1 base from V and 4 from J; bases not matched to a gene: 11. CDR1 and CDR2 from the germline V gene are SGHRS and YFSETQ. The CDR3 extends over 16 amino acids. The CDR3 reads CASSLRMERGQYEQYF. CDR3 in DNA: TGCGCCAGCAGCTTGCGGATGGAGAGGGGGCAGTACGAGCAGTACTTC.

About this clonotype: A read error is possible here, since a much larger clone lies one base away. The rearrangement joins TRBV7-2 to TRBJ1-6, with 8 bases lining up with TRBD1. J gave up 9 bases and V 5 bases, and 15 bases lay outside the gene matches. Germline V gives CDR1 SGHTA, CDR2 FQGNSA. CDR3 size: 17 residues. Here the CDR3 reads CASSPPGRGRSGSPLHF. The CDR3 DNA sequence: TGTGCCAGCAGCCCGCCCGGCAGGGGGCGCTCGGGTTCACCCCTCCACTTT.

In the case of this clonotype: A far more abundant clone sits one base away, making this likely a read error. This chain uses TRBV2 with TRBJ2-1, with 9 bases fitting TRBD1. The J call is doubtful: the DNA matches TRBJ2-7 better. From germline, CDR1 is SNHLY and CDR2 FYNNEI. The CDR3 contains 13 residues. The CDR3 DNA reads TGTGCCAGCAGTGGGGACAGGGCCTACGAGCAGTACTTC. Amino acid sequence: CASSGDRAYEQYF.

This clonotype was seen ten or more times. The V call is TRBV10-3, the J call TRBJ2-3, with D unresolved. The germline V and J ends were trimmed by 10 bases and 2 bases, with 13 bases remaining between them. The CDR3 loop spans 13 amino acids. The germline V gene encodes CDR1 ENHRY and CDR2 SYGVKD. Here the CDR3 reads CATAAGFTDTQYF. Written as DNA, the CDR3 is TGTGCCACGGCGGCAGGATTCACAGATACGCAGTATTTT.

This clonotype was seen ten or more times. The V and J genes are TRBV5-1 and TRBJ1-1, with 8 bases identical to TRBD1. The V segment lost 8 bases and the J segment 4 bases; nucleotides outside the gene matches: 16. Germline V gives CDR1 SGHRS, CDR2 YFSETQ. The CDR3 totals 16 residues. The chain's CDR3 is CASARDRMAAGTEAFF. In nucleotides, the CDR3 is TGCGCCAGTGCCAGGGACAGGATGGCGGCGGGCACTGAAGCTTTCTTT.

This clonotype was seen many times. This rearrangement joins TRBV12-3 or TRBV12-4 to TRBJ2-1, with 14 bases identical to TRBD2. J was trimmed by 0 bases and V by 4 bases; bases with no gene match: 8. CDR3 size: 19 residues. The CDR3 protein is CASSSTLGLAGDSYNEQFF. In DNA form, the CDR3 reads TGTGCCAGCAGTTCTACCCTGGGACTAGCGGGAGACTCCTACAATGAGCAGTTCTTC.

The chain is built from TRBV4-1 and TRBJ1-1; D remains unclear. The length of the CDR3 is 15 residues. The germline V and J ends were trimmed by 0 bases and 1 base, with 9 bases remaining between them. CDR1 and CDR2 from the germline V gene are MGHRA and YSYEKL. The CDR3 DNA reads TGCGCCAGCAGCCAAGAGAGGCTGGGGAACACTGAAGCTTTCTTT. Its translation is CASSQERLGNTEAFF.

This clonotype came up many times. The J gene is TRBJ1-2, the V gene TRBV12-3 or TRBV12-4; D is unclear. V dropped 3 bases and J dropped 4 bases, with 6 bases sitting between them. The CDR3 has 12 residues. CDR3 coding DNA: TGTGCCAGCAGTTTTTCAGTCTATGGCTACACCTTC. This codes for CASSFSVYGYTF.

J is TRBJ1-2 and V is TRBV30; no clear D gene. Germline-derived CDR1 and CDR2 are GTSNPN and SVGIG (reference sequence). The CDR3 has 13 residues. Trimming took off 6 bases at V and 8 bases at J, with 19 bases between the two ends. CDR3 DNA sequence: TGTGCCTGTCAGGATACGGTGTTACGGGGCTACACCTTC. As protein: CACQDTVLRGYTF.

This clonotype was counted at least ten times. This chain connects TRBV10-3 to TRBJ2-3; 7 bases line up with TRBD2. Germline V lookup: CDR1 ENHRY, CDR2 SYGVKD. The V gene end was trimmed by 7 bases and the J gene end by 5 bases; junction bases not matched to a gene: 9. The CDR3 has 14 amino acids. The CDR3 loop reads CAIMGEGGEDTQYF. The CDR3 DNA reads TGTGCCATCATGGGGGAGGGTGGGGAAGATACGCAGTATTTT.

There are many counts of this clonotype. This chain connects TRBV7-9 to TRBJ2-5; 7 nucleotides line up with TRBD2. With V trimmed by 1 base and J by 4 bases, 6 bases remained unmatched. The germline V gene has CDR1 SEHNR and CDR2 FQNEAQ (reference sequence). The CDR3 extends over 15 amino acids. The CDR3 is CASSLVRELGETQYF. CDR3 coding DNA: TGTGCCAGCAGCTTAGTGCGGGAGTTAGGAGAGACCCAGTACTTC.

This clonotype occurred many times. The gene calls are TRBV29-1 and TRBJ2-5; no definite D call. CDR3 size: 13 residues. Trimming left V 6 bases short and J 3 bases short, with 14 bases between. Germline assignment: CDR1 SQVTM and CDR2 ANQGSEA. In DNA form, the CDR3 reads TGCAGCGTCCACCCGGCGATTAAAGAGACCCAGTACTTC. Its protein product is CSVHPAIKETQYF.

This clonotype was seen at least ten times. The CDR3 spells CASSSGSLTYEQYF. CDR3 nucleotide sequence: TGTGCCAGCAGTAGCGGGAGTCTAACCTACGAGCAGTACTTC. V usage is TRBV12-3 or TRBV12-4 and J usage is TRBJ2-7, with TRBD2 matching 8 bases. Unmatched junction bases numbered 5, after V lost 5 bases and J lost 2 bases. This CDR3 is built from 14 residues.

The chain is built from TRBV12-3 or TRBV12-4 and TRBJ1-1; the match to TRBD1 covers 7 bases. This CDR3 spans 15 amino acids. The V segment lost 6 bases and the J segment 2 bases; nucleotides outside the gene matches: 9. The CDR3 is CASRYLDRANTEAFF. CDR3 nucleotide sequence: TGTGCCAGCAGATACCTCGACAGGGCAAACACTGAAGCTTTCTTT.

This clonotype was seen many times. The J gene is TRBJ2-1, the V gene TRBV7-2; 8 bases line up with TRBD1. V trimming: 5 bases; J trimming: 3 bases; junction bases outside the gene matches: 3. The CDR3 extends over 14 amino acids. Germline CDR1 is SGHTA and CDR2 is FQGNSA. The CDR3 DNA sequence: TGTGCCAGCAGCCCAGACAGGGGCTACAATGAGCAGTTCTTC. It codes for CASSPDRGYNEQFF.